This TCR beta chain was captured by sequencing in a study of metastatic and nonmetastatic thyroid tumors. Study context: Peripheral blood and tumor or nodule samples from malignant and benign thyroid patients were compared. Findings and limits, study-wide: It was reported that TCR beta diversity was significantly higher in malignant thyroid tumors than benign nodules, in blood and tumor.

A word on this clone: Its antigen is still unknown.

Germline trimming cut 5 bases from V and 2 bases from J; bases unmatched to any gene: 8. The CDR3 runs to 16 residues. Germline V CDR1 and CDR2: SNHLY, FYNNEI. As processed by the authors: Differences in CDR3 between clinicopathological groups were drawn on to build a classifier intended to discriminate distant-metastatic papillary thyroid cancer patients. With MiXCR, TCRdb called clones anew from the PCR reads. The V and J calls were determined by TCRdb, not by the authors. The sample consists of under 25,000 clones, roughly 29% of them appearing once. All patients reached thyroid surgery having received no treatment beforehand.

The TCR originated in a female donor with papillary thyroid cancer or a benign thyroid nodule (not recorded which). Some clones in this sample may be carry-over from other donors' samples. Sequencing used blood. The rearrangement joins TRBV2 to TRBJ1-5; 8 nucleotides match TRBD1. DNA for the CDR3: TGTGCCAGCAGTTATACACAGGGGGGAGGCAATCAGCCCCAGCATTTT. Residues: CASSYTQGGGNQPQHF.